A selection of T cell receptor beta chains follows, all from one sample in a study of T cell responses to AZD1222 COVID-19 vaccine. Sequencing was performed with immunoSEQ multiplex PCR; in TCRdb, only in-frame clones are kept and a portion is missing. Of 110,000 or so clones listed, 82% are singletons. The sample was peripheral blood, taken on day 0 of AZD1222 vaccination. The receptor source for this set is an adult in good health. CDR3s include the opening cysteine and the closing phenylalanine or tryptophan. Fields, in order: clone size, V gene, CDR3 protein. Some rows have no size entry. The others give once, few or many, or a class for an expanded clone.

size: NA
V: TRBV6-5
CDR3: CASAQTGNTEAFF

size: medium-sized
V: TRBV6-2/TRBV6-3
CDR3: CASSPRGGILSSYNEQFF

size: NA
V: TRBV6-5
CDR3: CASSPLPGDTYEQYF

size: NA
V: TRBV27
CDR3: CASSLSSNYGYTF

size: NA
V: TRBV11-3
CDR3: CASSLGTGTANIQYF

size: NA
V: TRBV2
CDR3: CASSRTGGPLNQPQHF

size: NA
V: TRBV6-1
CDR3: CASSRPTNTEAFF

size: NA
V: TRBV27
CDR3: CASSSPNDRHFYEQYF

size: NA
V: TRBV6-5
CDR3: CASSPGQGAVQPQHF

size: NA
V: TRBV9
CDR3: CASSVLGVHSGNTIYF

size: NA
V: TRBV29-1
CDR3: CSVGAGGNGYTF

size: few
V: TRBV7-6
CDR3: CASSPGGMANEKLFF

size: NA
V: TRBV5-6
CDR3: CASSVRQGSYNSPLHF

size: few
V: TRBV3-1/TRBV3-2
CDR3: CASSTTGQAYTQYF

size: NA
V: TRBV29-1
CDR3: CSVAPAEETQYF

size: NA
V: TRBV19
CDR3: CASSISAGWDSYNEQFF

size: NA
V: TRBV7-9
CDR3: CASSVSGPQPQHF

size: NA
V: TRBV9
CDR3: CASSTPLGGGGTDTQYF

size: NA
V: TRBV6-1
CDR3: CASSEFQRQGIDEQYF

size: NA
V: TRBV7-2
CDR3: CASSLGTSNEQFF

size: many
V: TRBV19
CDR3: CASSIASGRPNQPQHF

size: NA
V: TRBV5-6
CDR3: CASSLGGSDGAFF

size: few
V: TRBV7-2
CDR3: CASSSGVYSYEQYF

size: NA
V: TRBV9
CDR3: CASSPLVAGPDEQYF

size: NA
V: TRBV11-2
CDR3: CASSLGASSYEQYF

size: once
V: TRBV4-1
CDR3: CASRESGLGRQYF

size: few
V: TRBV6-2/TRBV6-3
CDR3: CASSYSGQPPSPLHF

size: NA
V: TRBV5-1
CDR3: CASSPGTSGVDEQFF

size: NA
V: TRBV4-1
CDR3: CASSQAPTGTEAFF

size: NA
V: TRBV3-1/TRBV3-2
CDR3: CASSLRLAGGYEQFF